The source of this T cell receptor beta chain is a study of CD8+CD57+ T cells in acquired aplastic anemia. Study context: Sorting CD4+ and CD8+ cells gave DNA averaging about 3.3 ug. Study-wide points: Patients and controls shared under 35 CD8+ CDR3 sequences, highly expressed in patients.

Trimming stripped 5 bases from V and 0 bases from J, with 4 bases between. The germline V gene encodes CDR1 KGHDR and CDR2 SFDVKD. The CDR3 runs 12 residues. A note on this clonotype: The antigen remains undetermined.

It was genomic DNA that served as the template for profiling TCR beta VDJ and CDR3. One entry per CDR3 protein results from TCRdb running MiXCR on the reads. The sample shows 250,000 to 300,000 distinct CDR3 sequences, roughly half of them seen only once. The chain couples TRBV24-1 to TRBJ2-7; no definite D call. Sample: sorted CD4+, CD8+, or CD8+CD57+ T cells (not recorded which) from PBMCs. The sequence came from a human donor with severe aplastic anemia or a healthy control (not recorded which). The CDR3 DNA is TGTGCCACCAGTGTTAGCTCCTACGAGCAGTACTTC. Protein sequence: CATSVSSYEQYF.